This record covers a single T cell receptor (beta chain). The antigen it recognizes is unknown. No much larger clonotype is one base removed from it; base qualities were not supplied. Patients had fewer naive CD4 and especially CD8 T cells, with expanded effector memory subpopulations. Before TCR sequencing, CD3+CD4+ T cells were sorted out of fresh PBMCs. Genomic DNA was extracted using the QIAamp DNA Blood Mini Kit and was submitted for immunoSEQ repertoire analysis. Using a standard quantity of genomic DNA template, multiplex PCR was run to amplify the CDR3 regions. PCR products were sequenced on an Illumina platform. In the paper's pipeline: Sequences were mapped to a reference, using V, D and J gene definitions from IMGT. To eliminate PCR and sequencing errors, a nearest-neighbor clustering algorithm combined closely related sequences. V, D and J usage in productive unique and total sequences was analyzed using ImmunoSEQ Analyzer tools and R version 3.6.1. Here the immuneACCESS table is served through TCRdb, limited to in-frame sequences with V and J called. Missing clones are a known gap in these copies; in checked studies unresolved V genes cover under half, and the rest lacks a known reason. V and J calls and clone size come straight from that table; D and trimming were deduced from the DNA. The sample table contains 2,000 to 2,500 clones; only one count was recorded for roughly 88% of them. Around 7.9% of the sample rests with the top ten.

This record comes from a study of immunodeficiency (dated by TCRdb to between 2018 and 2021). For context, the study as a whole: Repertoire analysis was performed to search for VDJ recombination defects and oligoclonality. The paper as a whole reports these results and caveats: Severe oligoclonality, as judged by top-100 and total clonotype frequencies, was observed in patient CD8+ T cells but not in patient CD4+ T cells. CD4+ T cell V-J pairing and productive entropy appeared similar between patients and controls. In entropy comparisons, n=3 (open circles) was shown for patients versus healthy controls, and a thymic development effect was only suggested as possible.

The sequence was collected from a girl aged 5 to 17 with POLD1 deficiency. The sample consisted of CD4+ T cells from blood.

The CDR3: CASSLTVSPYNEQFF. DNA sequence: TGTGCCAGCAGCCTGACAGTTAGTCCCTACAATGAGCAGTTCTTC. The sequence joins TRBV6-5 to TRBJ2-1; TRBD1 is possibly the D segment (5 matching bases). In the germline V gene, CDR1 corresponds to MNHEY and CDR2 to SVGAGI. Its CDR3 holds 15 amino acids, cysteine through phenylalanine. Of all the DNA, just the CDR3 is kept, 45 bases in frame from base 1. V is reduced by 6 bases and J by 2 bases, leaving a spacing of 14 bases between them.